Below, 7 T cell receptor beta chains from the same sample are listed, as sequenced in a study of CD8 T cells in ankylosing spondylitis. TCRdb called the 5' RACE reads again in MiXCR, with one record for every CDR3 protein. This sample has around 230,000 distinct CDR3 sequences, with 8.6% found just once. Sequenced input: blood, either unsorted or a sorted T cell fraction (not recorded which). Receptors were obtained from a male donor with ankylosing spondylitis or in good health (not recorded which).

This clonotype was observed a few times. The chain uses TRBV4-3 and TRBJ2-7; TRBD2 might be the D (5 bases). CDR1 and CDR2 from the germline V gene are LGHNA and YSLEER. The CDR3 contains 14 residues. V was trimmed by 0 bases and J by 2 bases, leaving 8 bases between them. CDR3 nucleotides: TGCGCCAGCAGCCAAGATTCGCGGGCCTACGAGCAGTACTTC. Its translation: CASSQDSRAYEQYF.

The genes are TRBV9 and TRBJ2-5; 8 positions match TRBD2. Trimming took 4 bases from V and 5 from J; bases not matched to a gene: 10. Germline CDR1 reads SGDLS; CDR2 reads YYNGEE. The CDR3 covers 15 residues. CDR3 in DNA: TGTGCCAGCAGCTCCCAGCGGACTAGCCCCGAGACCCAGTACTTC. Its translation is CASSSQRTSPETQYF. Supplemented by reference TRBV9 and TRBJ2-5, the full variable domain reads DSGVTQTPKHLITATGQRVTLRCSPRSGDLSVYWYQQSLDQGLQFLIQYYNGEERAKGNILERFSAQQFPDLHSELNLSSLELGDSALYFCASSSQRTSPETQYFGPGTRLLVL.

This clonotype was seen only a few times. V and J are TRBV7-8 and TRBJ1-2; TRBD1 agrees at 7 bases. This CDR3 spans 14 amino acids. The junction had 7 bases not matched to a gene; V was cut back by 1 base and J by 8 bases. Germline V gene data show CDR1 as SGHVS and CDR2 as FQNEAQ. The DNA of the CDR3 is TGTGCCAGCAGCTTAGTACGACAGGGAGAGGGCTACACCTTC. Protein product: CASSLVRQGEGYTF.

This clonotype was counted at least ten times. The chain employs TRBV6-5 and TRBJ2-2; D may match TRBD1 or TRBD2 (6 bases each). The CDR3 covers 15 residues. Trimming left V 3 bases short and J 7 bases short, with 15 bases between. CDR1 is MNHEY and CDR2 is SVGAGI in the germline V gene. CDR3 nucleotide sequence: TGTGCCAGCAGTTATGGGGGGCTCCGCGGCGGGGAGCTGTTTTTT. Amino acids: CASSYGGLRGGELFF.

This clonotype showed up many times. The rearrangement joins TRBV28 to TRBJ2-7, with D possibly being TRBD1 (5 bases). Germline V gene lookup returns CDR1 MDHEN and CDR2 SYDVKM. V was trimmed by 7 bases and J by 5 bases, leaving 15 bases between them. The CDR3 consists of 13 residues. DNA of the CDR3: TGTGCCAGCATAGGTTCAGGGATAGACGAGCAGTACTTC. Residues: CASIGSGIDEQYF.

In its sample, this clonotype was seen many times. J is TRBJ1-3 and V is TRBV20-1; D unresolved. Trimming left V 4 bases short and J 0 bases short, with 16 bases between. CDR3 length equals 16 residues. Germline CDR1 reads DFQATT; CDR2 reads SNEGSKA (reference sequence). Here the CDR3 reads CSATPSNRPSGNTIYF. In DNA, the CDR3 is TGCAGTGCTACACCCTCGAACAGACCCTCTGGAAACACCATATATTTT.

This clonotype was counted at least ten times. The chain joins TRBV29-1 to TRBJ1-4; D unresolved. CDR3 length equals 12 residues. CDR1 SQVTM and CDR2 ANQGSEA come from the germline V gene. Trimming took off 7 bases at V and 7 bases at J, with 13 bases between the two ends. The CDR3 region has the DNA TGCAGCGAGAATTTCGAAGGTGAAAAACTGTTTTTT. Encoded protein: CSENFEGEKLFF.